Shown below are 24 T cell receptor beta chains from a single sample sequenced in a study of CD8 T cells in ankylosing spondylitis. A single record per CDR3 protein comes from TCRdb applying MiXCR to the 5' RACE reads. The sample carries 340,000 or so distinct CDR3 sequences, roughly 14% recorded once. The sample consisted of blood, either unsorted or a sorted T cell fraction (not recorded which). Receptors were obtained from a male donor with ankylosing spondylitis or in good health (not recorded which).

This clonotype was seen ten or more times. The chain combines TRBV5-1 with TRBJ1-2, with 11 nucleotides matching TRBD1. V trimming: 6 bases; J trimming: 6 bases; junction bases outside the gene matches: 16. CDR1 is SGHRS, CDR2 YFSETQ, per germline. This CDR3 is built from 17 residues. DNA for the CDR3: TGCGCCAGCAACCCATGGACAGGGGGCCACCTCTGGGATGGCTACACCTTC. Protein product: CASNPWTGGHLWDGYTF. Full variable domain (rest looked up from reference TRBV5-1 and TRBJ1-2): KAGVTQTPRYLIKTRGQQVTLSCSPISGHRSVSWYQQTPGQGLQFLFEYFSETQRNKGNFPGRFSGRQFSNSRSEMNVSTLELGDSALYLCASNPWTGGHLWDGYTFGSGTRLTVV.

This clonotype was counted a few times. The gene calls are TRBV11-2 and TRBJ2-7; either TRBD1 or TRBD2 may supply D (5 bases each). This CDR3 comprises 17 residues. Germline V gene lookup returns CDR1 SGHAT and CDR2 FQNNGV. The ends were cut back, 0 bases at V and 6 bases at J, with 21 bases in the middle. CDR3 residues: CASSLDDWAEGLFEQYF. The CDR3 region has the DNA TGTGCCAGCAGCTTAGATGATTGGGCTGAGGGGTTATTCGAGCAGTACTTC.

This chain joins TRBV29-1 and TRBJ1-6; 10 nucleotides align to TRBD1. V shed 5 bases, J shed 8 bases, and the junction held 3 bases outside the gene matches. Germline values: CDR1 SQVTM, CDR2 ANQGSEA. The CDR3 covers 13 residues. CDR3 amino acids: CSVKGQGDSPLHF. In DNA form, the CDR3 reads TGCAGCGTTAAAGGACAGGGGGATTCACCCCTCCACTTT.

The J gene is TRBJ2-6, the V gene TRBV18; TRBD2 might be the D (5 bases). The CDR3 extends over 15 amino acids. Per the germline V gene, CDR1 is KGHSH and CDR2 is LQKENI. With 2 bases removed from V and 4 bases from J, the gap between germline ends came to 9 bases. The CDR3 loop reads CASSPERAGANVLTF. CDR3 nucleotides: TGTGCCAGCTCACCAGAGAGGGCCGGGGCCAACGTCCTGACTTTC.

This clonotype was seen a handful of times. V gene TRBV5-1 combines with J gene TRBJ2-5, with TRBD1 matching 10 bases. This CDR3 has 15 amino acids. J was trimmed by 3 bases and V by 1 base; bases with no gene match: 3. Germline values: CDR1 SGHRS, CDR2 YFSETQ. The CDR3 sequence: CASSLKGTGEETQYF. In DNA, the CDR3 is TGCGCCAGCAGCTTGAAGGGGACAGGGGAAGAGACCCAGTACTTC.

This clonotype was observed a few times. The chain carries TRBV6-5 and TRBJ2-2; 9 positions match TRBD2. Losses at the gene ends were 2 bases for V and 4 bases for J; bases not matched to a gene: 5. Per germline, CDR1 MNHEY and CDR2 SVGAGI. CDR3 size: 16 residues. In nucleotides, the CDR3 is TGTGCCAGCAGTTACGCTAGCGGGGCCGTCACCGGGGAGCTGTTTTTT. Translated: CASSYASGAVTGELFF.

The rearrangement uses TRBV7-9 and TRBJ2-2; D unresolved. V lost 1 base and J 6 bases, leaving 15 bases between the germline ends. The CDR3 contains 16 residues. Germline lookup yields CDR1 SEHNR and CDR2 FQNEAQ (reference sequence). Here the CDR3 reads CASSLGASERAGELFF. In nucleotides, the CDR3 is TGTGCCAGCAGCTTAGGGGCCAGTGAACGGGCCGGGGAGCTGTTTTTT.

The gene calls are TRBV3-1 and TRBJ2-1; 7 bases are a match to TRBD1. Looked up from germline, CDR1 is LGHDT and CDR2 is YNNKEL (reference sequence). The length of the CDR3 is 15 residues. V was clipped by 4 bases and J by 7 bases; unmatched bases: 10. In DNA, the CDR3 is TGTGCCAGCAGCCCCGCAGGGGGTGTTAAAAATGAGCAGTTCTTC. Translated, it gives CASSPAGGVKNEQFF.

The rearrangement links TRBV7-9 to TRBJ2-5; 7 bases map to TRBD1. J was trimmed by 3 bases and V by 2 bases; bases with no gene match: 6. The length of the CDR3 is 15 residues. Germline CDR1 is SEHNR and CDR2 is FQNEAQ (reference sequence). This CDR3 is CASSLRGTEKETQYF. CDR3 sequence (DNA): TGTGCCAGCAGCTTAAGGGGGACAGAGAAAGAGACCCAGTACTTC.

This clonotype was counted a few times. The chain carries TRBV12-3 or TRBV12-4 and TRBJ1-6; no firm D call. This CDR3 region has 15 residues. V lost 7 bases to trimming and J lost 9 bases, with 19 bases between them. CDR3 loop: CASTLGIRGASPLHF. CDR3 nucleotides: TGTGCCAGCACCCTGGGGATACGCGGCGCTTCACCCCTCCACTTT.

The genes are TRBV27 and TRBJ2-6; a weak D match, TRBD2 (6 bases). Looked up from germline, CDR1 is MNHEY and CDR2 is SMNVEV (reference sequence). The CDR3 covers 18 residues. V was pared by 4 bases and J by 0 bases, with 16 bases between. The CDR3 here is CASSSPRDFGSGANVLTF. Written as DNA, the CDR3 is TGTGCCAGCAGTTCACCCCGGGACTTCGGCTCTGGGGCCAACGTCCTGACTTTC.

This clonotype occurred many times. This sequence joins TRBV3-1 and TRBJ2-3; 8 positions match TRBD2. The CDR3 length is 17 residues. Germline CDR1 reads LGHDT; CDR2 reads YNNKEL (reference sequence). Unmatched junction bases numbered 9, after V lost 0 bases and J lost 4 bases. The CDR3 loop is CASSQDPPGTSSDTQYF. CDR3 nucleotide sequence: TGTGCCAGCAGCCAAGACCCCCCCGGGACTAGTTCAGATACGCAGTATTTT.

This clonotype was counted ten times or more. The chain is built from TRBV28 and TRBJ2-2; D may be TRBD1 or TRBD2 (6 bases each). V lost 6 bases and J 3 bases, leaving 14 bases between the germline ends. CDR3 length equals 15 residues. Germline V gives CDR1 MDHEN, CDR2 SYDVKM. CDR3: CASRMWGADTGELFF. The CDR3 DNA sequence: TGTGCCAGCAGGATGTGGGGGGCGGACACCGGGGAGCTGTTTTTT. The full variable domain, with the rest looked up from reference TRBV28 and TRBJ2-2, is DVKVTQSSRYLVKRTGEKVFLECVQDMDHENMFWYRQDPGLGLRLIYFSYDVKMKEKGDIPEGYSVSREKKERFSLILESASTNQTSMYLCASRMWGADTGELFFGEGSRLTVL.

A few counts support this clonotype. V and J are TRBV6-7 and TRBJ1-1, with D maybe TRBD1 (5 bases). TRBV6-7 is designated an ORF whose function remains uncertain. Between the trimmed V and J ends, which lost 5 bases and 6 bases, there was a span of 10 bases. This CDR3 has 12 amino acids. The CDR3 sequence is CASSLRVPEAFF. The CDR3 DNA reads TGTGCCAGCAGTCTCAGGGTCCCTGAAGCTTTCTTT.

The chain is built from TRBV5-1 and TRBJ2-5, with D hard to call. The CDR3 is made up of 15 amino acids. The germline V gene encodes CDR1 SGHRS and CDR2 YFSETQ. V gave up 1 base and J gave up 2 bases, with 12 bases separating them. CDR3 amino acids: CASSLNVGAQETQYF. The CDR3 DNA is TGCGCCAGCAGCTTGAATGTAGGCGCGCAAGAGACCCAGTACTTC.

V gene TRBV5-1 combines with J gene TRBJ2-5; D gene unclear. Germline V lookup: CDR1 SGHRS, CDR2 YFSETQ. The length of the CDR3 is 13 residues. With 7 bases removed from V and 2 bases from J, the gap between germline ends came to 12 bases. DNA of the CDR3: TGCGCCAGCCGATTGGGCCTTCAAGAGACCCAGTACTTC. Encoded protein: CASRLGLQETQYF.

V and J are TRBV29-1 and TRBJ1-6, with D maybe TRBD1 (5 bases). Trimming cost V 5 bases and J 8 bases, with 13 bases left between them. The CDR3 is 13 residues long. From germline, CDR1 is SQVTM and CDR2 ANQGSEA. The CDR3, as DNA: TGCAGCGTTTCCGGGACCGTGGATTCACCCCTCCACTTT. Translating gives CSVSGTVDSPLHF.

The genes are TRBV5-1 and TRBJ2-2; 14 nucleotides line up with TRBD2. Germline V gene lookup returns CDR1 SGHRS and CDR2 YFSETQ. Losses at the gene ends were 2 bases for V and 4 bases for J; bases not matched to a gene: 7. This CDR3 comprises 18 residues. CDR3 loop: CASSFGTSGGSATGELFF. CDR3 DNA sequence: TGCGCCAGCAGCTTTGGGACTAGCGGGGGCTCGGCCACCGGGGAGCTGTTTTTT.

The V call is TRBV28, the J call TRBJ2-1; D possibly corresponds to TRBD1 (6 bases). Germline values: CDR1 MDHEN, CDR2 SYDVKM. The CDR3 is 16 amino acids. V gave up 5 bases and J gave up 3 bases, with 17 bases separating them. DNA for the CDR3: TGTGCCAGCAGTCCCACTGGCCAGGGGCTCTACAATGAGCAGTTCTTC. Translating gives CASSPTGQGLYNEQFF. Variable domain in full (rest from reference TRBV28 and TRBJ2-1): DVKVTQSSRYLVKRTGEKVFLECVQDMDHENMFWYRQDPGLGLRLIYFSYDVKMKEKGDIPEGYSVSREKKERFSLILESASTNQTSMYLCASSPTGQGLYNEQFFGPGTRLTVL.

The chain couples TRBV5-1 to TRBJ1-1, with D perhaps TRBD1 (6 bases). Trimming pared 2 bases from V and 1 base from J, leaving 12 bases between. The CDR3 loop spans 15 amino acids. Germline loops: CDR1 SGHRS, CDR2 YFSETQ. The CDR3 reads CASSFSGGSNTEAFF. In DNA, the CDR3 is TGCGCCAGCAGCTTTAGCGGGGGCTCGAACACTGAAGCTTTCTTT.

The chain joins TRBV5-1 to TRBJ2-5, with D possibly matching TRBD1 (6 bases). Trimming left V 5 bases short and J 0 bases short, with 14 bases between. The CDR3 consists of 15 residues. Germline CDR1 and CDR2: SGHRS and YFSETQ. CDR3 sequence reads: CASSRGQKYQETQYF. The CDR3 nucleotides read TGCGCCAGCAGTCGCGGACAGAAGTACCAAGAGACCCAGTACTTC.

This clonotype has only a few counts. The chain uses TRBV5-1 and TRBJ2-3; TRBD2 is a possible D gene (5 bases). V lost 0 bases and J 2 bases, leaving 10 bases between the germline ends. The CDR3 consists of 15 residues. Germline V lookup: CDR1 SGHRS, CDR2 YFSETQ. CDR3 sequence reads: CASSLAGFATDTQYF. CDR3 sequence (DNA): TGCGCCAGCAGCTTGGCGGGGTTTGCCACAGATACGCAGTATTTT. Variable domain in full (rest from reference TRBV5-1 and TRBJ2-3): KAGVTQTPRYLIKTRGQQVTLSCSPISGHRSVSWYQQTPGQGLQFLFEYFSETQRNKGNFPGRFSGRQFSNSRSEMNVSTLELGDSALYLCASSLAGFATDTQYFGPGTRLTVL.

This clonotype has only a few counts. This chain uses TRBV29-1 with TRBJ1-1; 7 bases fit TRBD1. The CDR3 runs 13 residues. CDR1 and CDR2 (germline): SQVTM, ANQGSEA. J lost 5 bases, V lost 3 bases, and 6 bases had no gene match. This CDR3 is CSVDKGARTEAFF. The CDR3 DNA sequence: TGCAGCGTTGATAAGGGGGCAAGGACTGAAGCTTTCTTT.

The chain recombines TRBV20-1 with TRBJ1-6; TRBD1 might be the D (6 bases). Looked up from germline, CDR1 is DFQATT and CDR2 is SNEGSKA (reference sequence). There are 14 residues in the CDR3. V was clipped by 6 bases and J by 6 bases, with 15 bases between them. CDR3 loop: CSATDGGPNSPLHF. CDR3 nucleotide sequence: TGCAGTGCCACAGACGGGGGGCCTAATTCACCCCTCCACTTT.